This TCR beta chain was obtained from a study of T-cell reconstitution after alpha-beta-depleted transplantation in children. Study-wide results and limits: One year after transplant, T-cell counts and diversity came mostly from newly produced T cells. After transplant, at about two months, alpha-beta T cells were reportedly derived from several hundred expanded graft clones. Some patients' high day-60 TCRbeta diversity was attributed to recipient cells surviving conditioning.

Details on this clonotype: As yet, its antigen is unknown.

Preparing the TCRbeta library involved the use of unique molecular identifiers. TCRdb re-derived calls from the PCR reads in MiXCR, one entry per CDR3 protein. The sample shows tens of thousands of distinct CDR3 sequences, 15% to 17% of them seen only once. V was clipped by 1 base and J by 3 bases, with 8 bases between them. Germline CDR1 is SGHTA and CDR2 is FQGNSA. This CDR3 has 14 residues. This rearrangement joins TRBV7-2 to TRBJ2-3; perhaps TRBD1 as D (5 bases). The sequence was collected from a male patient aged 2-15 years who had a stem cell transplant for acute lymphoblastic leukemia, so the T cells may come from the graft donor. Sequencing used PBMCs, mostly from graft donor cells, obtained 180 days after TCRalphabeta/CD19-depleted stem cell transplant. The CDR3 loop is CASSLEGATDTQYF. DNA for the CDR3: TGTGCCAGCAGCTTAGAAGGGGCGACAGATACGCAGTATTTT.